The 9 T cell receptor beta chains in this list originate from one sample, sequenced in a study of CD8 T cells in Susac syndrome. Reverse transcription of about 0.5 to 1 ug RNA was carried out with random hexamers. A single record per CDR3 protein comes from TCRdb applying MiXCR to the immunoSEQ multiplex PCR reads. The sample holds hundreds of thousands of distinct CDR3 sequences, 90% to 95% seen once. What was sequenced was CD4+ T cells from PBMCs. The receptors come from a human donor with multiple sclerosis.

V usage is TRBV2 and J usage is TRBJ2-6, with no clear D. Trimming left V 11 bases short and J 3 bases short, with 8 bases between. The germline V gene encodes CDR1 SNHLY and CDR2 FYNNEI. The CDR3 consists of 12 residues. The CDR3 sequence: CAVQFGANVLTF. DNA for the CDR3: TGTGCCGTGCAGTTTGGGGCCAACGTCCTGACTTTC.

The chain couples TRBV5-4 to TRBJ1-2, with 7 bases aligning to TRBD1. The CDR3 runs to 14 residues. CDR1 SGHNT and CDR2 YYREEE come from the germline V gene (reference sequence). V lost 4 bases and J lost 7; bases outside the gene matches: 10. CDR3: CASSPTGLQTGYTF. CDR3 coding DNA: TGTGCCAGCAGCCCGACAGGGCTCCAGACTGGCTACACCTTC. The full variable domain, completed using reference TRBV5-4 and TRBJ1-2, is ETGVTQSPTHLIKTRGQQVTLRCSSQSGHNTVSWYQQALGQGPQFIFQYYREEENGRGNFPPRFSGLQFPNYSSELNVNALELDDSALYLCASSPTGLQTGYTFGSGTRLTVV.

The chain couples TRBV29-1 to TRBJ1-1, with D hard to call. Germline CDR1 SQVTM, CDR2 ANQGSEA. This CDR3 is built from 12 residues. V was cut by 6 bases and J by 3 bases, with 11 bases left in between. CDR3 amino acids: CSVARVYTEAFF. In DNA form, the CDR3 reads TGCAGCGTCGCTAGGGTATACACTGAAGCTTTCTTT. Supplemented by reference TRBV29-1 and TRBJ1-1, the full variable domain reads SAVISQKPSRDICQRGTSLTIQCQVDSQVTMMFWYRQQPGQSLTLIATANQGSEATYESGFVIDKFPISRPNLTFSTLTVSNMSPEDSSIYLCSVARVYTEAFFGQGTRLTVV.

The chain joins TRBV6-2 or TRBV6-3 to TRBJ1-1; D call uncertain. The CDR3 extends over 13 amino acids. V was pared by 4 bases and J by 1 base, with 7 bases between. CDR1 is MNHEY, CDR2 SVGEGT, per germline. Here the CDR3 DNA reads TGTGCCAGCAGTTTCCGGCAGAACACTGAAGCTTTCTTT. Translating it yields CASSFRQNTEAFF.

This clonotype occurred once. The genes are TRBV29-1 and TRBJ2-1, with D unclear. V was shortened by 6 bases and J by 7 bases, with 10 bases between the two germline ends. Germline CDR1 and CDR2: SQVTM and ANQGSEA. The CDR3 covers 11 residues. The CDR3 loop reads CSVGRRNEQFF. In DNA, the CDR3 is TGCAGCGTCGGGCGTCGGAATGAGCAGTTCTTC.

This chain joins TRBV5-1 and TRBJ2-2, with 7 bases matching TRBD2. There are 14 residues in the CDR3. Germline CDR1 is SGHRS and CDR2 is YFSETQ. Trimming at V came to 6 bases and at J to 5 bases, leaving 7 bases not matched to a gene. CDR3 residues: CASKRRESTGELFF. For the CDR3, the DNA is TGCGCCAGCAAGAGGCGGGAGTCGACCGGGGAGCTGTTTTTT.

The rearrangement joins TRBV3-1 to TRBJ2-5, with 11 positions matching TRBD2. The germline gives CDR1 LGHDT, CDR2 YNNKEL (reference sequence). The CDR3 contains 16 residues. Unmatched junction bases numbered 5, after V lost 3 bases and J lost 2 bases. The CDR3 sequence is CASSQNRLAGQETQYF. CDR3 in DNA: TGTGCCAGCAGCCAGAATAGACTAGCGGGACAAGAGACCCAGTACTTC.

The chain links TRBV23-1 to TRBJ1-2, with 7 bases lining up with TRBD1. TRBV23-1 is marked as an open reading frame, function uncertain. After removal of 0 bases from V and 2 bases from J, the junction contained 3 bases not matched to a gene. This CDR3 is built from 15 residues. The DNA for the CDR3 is TGCGCCAGCAGTCAATCCGAGGGGGCGAACTATGGCTACACCTTC. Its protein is CASSQSEGANYGYTF.

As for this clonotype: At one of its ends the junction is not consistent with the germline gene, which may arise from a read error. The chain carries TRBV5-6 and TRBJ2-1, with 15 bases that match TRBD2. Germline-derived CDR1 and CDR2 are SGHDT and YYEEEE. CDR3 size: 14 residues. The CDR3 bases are TGTGCCAGCAGCCCGGGACTAGCGGGAGGAGGACAGGGCTTC. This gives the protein CASSPGLAGGGQGF.